Presented here are 30 T cell receptor beta chains from one specimen sequenced in a study of Ad26.COV2.S vaccination and SARS-CoV-2 variants. The method was immunoSEQ multiplex PCR; TCRdb's version includes in-frame clones alone and lacks a portion of them. The sample contains 300,000 to 500,000 clones, approximately 91% of which appear only once. The treatment: over 15 received Ad26.COV2.S at low or high dose, single or two shots; about 5 received placebo; per-sample allocation not given. Samples analyzed were those drawn on day 63 after the first vaccine or placebo injection. The input for sequencing was peripheral blood, taken in a trial of Ad26.COV2.S vaccine versus placebo. The receptor source for this set is a person between 18 and 60 years old who received the Ad26.COV2.S COVID-19 vaccine or a placebo.

The rearrangement links TRBV6-1 to TRBJ2-3, with 8 bases matching TRBD2. The CDR3 length is 17 residues. The germline gives CDR1 MNHNS, CDR2 SASEGT. Trimming cost V 3 bases and J 5 bases; bases outside gene matches: 13. CDR3 nucleotide sequence: TGTGCCAGCAGTGAGACAGCGGGGGCCAGTGGGGAAGATACGCAGTATTTT. This translates into CASSETAGASGEDTQYF.

J is TRBJ1-5 and V is TRBV4-2; no reliable D call. CDR3 size: 15 residues. The germline gives CDR1 LGHNA, CDR2 YNFKEQ. V dropped 0 bases and J dropped 4 bases, with 10 bases sitting between them. For the CDR3, the DNA is TGTGCCAGCAGCCAAGATGAGGTGAGGAATCAGCCCCAGCATTTT. Its protein is CASSQDEVRNQPQHF.

The V call is TRBV7-9, the J call TRBJ1-1, with a tentative D call TRBD1 (5 bases). Germline V gives CDR1 SEHNR, CDR2 FQNEAQ (reference sequence). The V end was cut by 2 bases, the J end by 11 bases, with 12 bases between. CDR3 size: 12 residues. CDR3 nucleotides: TGTGCCAGCAGCTTACCGACTTCAGGGGCTTTCTTT. Translating it yields CASSLPTSGAFF.

The rearrangement links TRBV7-2 to TRBJ2-7; 8 bases match TRBD2. CDR3 length: 16 residues. V lost 2 bases and J lost 2; bases outside the gene matches: 8. Germline values: CDR1 SGHTA, CDR2 FQGNSA. CDR3 amino acids: CASSLSIAGGPYEQYF. As DNA, the CDR3 is TGTGCCAGCAGCTTATCTATTGCGGGGGGCCCCTACGAGCAGTACTTC.

The chain combines TRBV4-1 with TRBJ2-3, with D unresolved. This CDR3 comprises 14 residues. Germline assignment: CDR1 MGHRA and CDR2 YSYEKL. V shed 5 bases and J shed 5 bases, with 14 bases lying between them. CDR3 region: CASSASPVRDTQYF. CDR3 bases: TGCGCCAGCAGCGCGAGTCCCGTCCGAGATACGCAGTATTTT.

The chain joins TRBV29-1 to TRBJ1-1; possibly TRBD1 for D (6 bases). Trimming shortened V by 5 bases and J by 0 bases, and 10 bases separated the two germline ends. CDR1 is SQVTM, CDR2 ANQGSEA, per germline. The CDR3 is 13 amino acids. The CDR3 bases are TGCAGCGTTTGCCAGGGGCTGAACACTGAAGCTTTCTTT. Protein sequence: CSVCQGLNTEAFF.

This chain links TRBV27 with TRBJ2-3; 8 bases match TRBD1. The germline gives CDR1 MNHEY, CDR2 SMNVEV (reference sequence). CDR3 length: 14 amino acids. Trimming at V came to 0 bases and at J to 7 bases, leaving 3 bases not matched to a gene. The CDR3 nucleotides are TGTGCCAGCAGTTTATCCCGGACAGGGAATACGCAGTATTTT. Translated, it gives CASSLSRTGNTQYF.

V and J are TRBV2 and TRBJ1-3; D gene unclear. CDR1 and CDR2 (germline): SNHLY, FYNNEI. Trimming cost V 8 bases and J 8 bases, with 16 bases left between them. CDR3 length: 13 residues. CDR3 sequence: CASHPTPGDTIYF. CDR3 DNA: TGTGCCAGCCACCCCACCCCCGGAGACACCATATATTTT.

The chain has TRBV29-1 and TRBJ2-1; 9 bases fit TRBD1. J was trimmed by 3 bases and V by 7 bases; bases with no gene match: 7. This CDR3 is 14 amino acids long. Germline V gives CDR1 SQVTM, CDR2 ANQGSEA. CDR3 residues: CSARTGEDYNEQFF. For the CDR3, the DNA is TGCAGCGCTCGGACAGGGGAGGACTACAATGAGCAGTTCTTC.

The J gene is TRBJ1-1, the V gene TRBV5-1; possibly TRBD1 for D (6 bases). Deletions cut 4 bases from V and 3 bases from J, with 19 bases between. CDR3 length equals 16 residues. The germline gives CDR1 SGHRS, CDR2 YFSETQ. The CDR3 loop reads CASSLSGRGAHTEAFF. DNA for the CDR3: TGCGCCAGCAGCCTCTCCGGACGGGGGGCTCACACTGAAGCTTTCTTT.

The rearrangement uses TRBV10-3 and TRBJ1-1, with 7 bases fitting TRBD1. Germline V lookup: CDR1 ENHRY, CDR2 SYGVKD. The CDR3 runs 15 residues. The V and J ends lost 1 base and 3 bases, in that order; junction bases with no gene match: 5. CDR3 DNA: TGTGCCATCAGTGAGTACCGGACAGGCGACACTGAAGCTTTCTTT. This gives the protein CAISEYRTGDTEAFF.

The rearrangement joins TRBV6-5 to TRBJ1-1; no definite D call. There are 13 residues in the CDR3. V dropped 4 bases and J dropped 5 bases, with 11 bases sitting between them. Germline V gene data show CDR1 as MNHEY and CDR2 as SVGAGI. Here the CDR3 DNA reads TGTGCCAGCAGTTCAACGTGGGGAACTGAAGCTTTCTTT. Residues: CASSSTWGTEAFF.

This clone has only one observation. V is TRBV20-1 and J is TRBJ2-3; the D is unclear. CDR3 length equals 13 residues. Per germline, CDR1 DFQATT and CDR2 SNEGSKA (reference sequence). V was trimmed by 5 bases and J by 5 bases, leaving 14 bases between them. CDR3 sequence (DNA): TGCAGTGCTCGTGCAGGTGCTCTAGATACGCAGTATTTT. It specifies CSARAGALDTQYF.

V and J are TRBV3-1 (or the pseudogene TRBV3-2) and TRBJ2-7, with D hard to call. The CDR3 totals 15 residues. Trimming cost V 4 bases and J 6 bases, with 19 bases left between them. The germline CDR1 and CDR2 sequences are LGHDT and YNNKEL (reference sequence). The CDR3 DNA is TGTGCCAGCAGCCTCCACGTCGGTCCCCTCAGCGAGCAGTACTTC. As protein: CASSLHVGPLSEQYF.

This chain uses TRBV4-3 with TRBJ1-2; the match to TRBD1 covers 7 bases. The CDR3 extends over 15 amino acids. Germline CDR1 and CDR2: LGHNA and YSLEER. Losses at the gene ends were 0 bases for V and 4 bases for J; bases not matched to a gene: 5. CDR3 loop: CASSQDLEGAYGYTF. In DNA, the CDR3 is TGCGCCAGCAGCCAAGATCTAGAGGGGGCCTATGGCTACACCTTC.

There are a few counts of this clone. CDR3 nucleotide sequence: TGTGCCAGCAGCCCCCCCGGGACGGAGCCTTCCGTTACCTACGAGCAGTACTTC. It codes for CASSPPGTEPSVTYEQYF. V usage is TRBV3-1 (or the pseudogene TRBV3-2) and J usage is TRBJ2-7, with D possibly being TRBD1 or TRBD2 (5 bases each). This CDR3 contains 18 residues. Trimming stripped 4 bases from V and 2 bases from J, with 24 bases between. Germline V gene lookup returns CDR1 LGHDT and CDR2 YNNKEL (reference sequence).

This clone has a single count. The CDR3: CSVRTPTGGRGTEAFF. The CDR3 DNA follows: TGCAGCGTCCGAACCCCGACAGGGGGCAGGGGTACTGAAGCTTTCTTT. V and J are TRBV29-1 and TRBJ1-1; TRBD1 aligns across 10 bases. The CDR3 consists of 16 residues. Germline V lookup: CDR1 SQVTM, CDR2 ANQGSEA. Losses at the gene ends were 6 bases for V and 5 bases for J; bases not matched to a gene: 15.

V gene TRBV5-1 combines with J gene TRBJ2-1; 9 nucleotides line up with TRBD2. Germline-derived CDR1 and CDR2 are SGHRS and YFSETQ. The V segment lost 3 bases and the J segment 4 bases; nucleotides outside the gene matches: 8. This CDR3 has 16 residues. CDR3 in amino acids: CASSSGGSGGYNEQFF. CDR3 nucleotide sequence: TGCGCCAGCAGCTCGGGAGGTAGCGGGGGTTACAATGAGCAGTTCTTC.

The chain uses TRBV4-3 and TRBJ1-5; D is unclear. V gave up 0 bases and J gave up 0 bases, with 6 bases separating them. This CDR3 region has 15 residues. Per germline, CDR1 LGHNA and CDR2 YSLEER. The CDR3 DNA sequence: TGCGCCAGCAGCCAAGACAGATATAGCAATCAGCCCCAGCATTTT. It translates to CASSQDRYSNQPQHF.

The rearrangement joins TRBV7-6 to TRBJ2-5, with 12 bases matching TRBD2. The J segment lost 5 bases and the V segment lost 1 base, leaving 5 bases of the junction unmatched. Germline V gene data show CDR1 as SGHVS and CDR2 as FNYEAQ. There are 16 residues in the CDR3. The CDR3 nucleotides are TGTGCCAGCAGCTTAGGGACTAGCGGGGCTTGGGAGACCCAGTACTTC. Its protein is CASSLGTSGAWETQYF.

This rearrangement joins TRBV10-2 to TRBJ2-7; D uncertain. Germline V gene data show CDR1 as WSHSY and CDR2 as SAAADI. Trimming took off 2 bases at V and 0 bases at J, with 5 bases between the two ends. CDR3 length equals 13 residues. The DNA for the CDR3 is TGCGCCAGCAGTGAGACGAACTCCTACGAGCAGTACTTC. As protein: CASSETNSYEQYF.

This clone has more than one count but fewer than ten. CDR3 protein: CASSPSSGANVLTF. The CDR3 DNA reads TGTGCCAGCAGCCCGAGCTCTGGGGCCAACGTCCTGACTTTC. The genes are TRBV6-4 and TRBJ2-6; D remains ambiguous. V lost 6 bases to trimming and J lost 0 bases, with 6 bases between them. The CDR3 is 14 amino acids. CDR1 is MRHNA and CDR2 is SNTAGT in the germline V gene.

This clone was seen once. The gene calls are TRBV7-2 and TRBJ2-7; D is undetermined. There are 16 residues in the CDR3. The germline CDR1 and CDR2 sequences are SGHTA and FQGNSA. V was cut by 1 base and J by 3 bases, with 16 bases left in between. The DNA of the CDR3 is TGTGCCAGCAGCTTAGTCACAGTGTCATCAGGCTACGAGCAGTACTTC. It encodes CASSLVTVSSGYEQYF.

The V call is TRBV10-1, the J call TRBJ1-6, with TRBD1 identical over 7 bases. Trimming at V came to 4 bases and at J to 6 bases, leaving 0 bases not matched to a gene. CDR1 and CDR2 (germline): WNHNN, SYGVQD (reference sequence). The CDR3 is made up of 13 amino acids. DNA for the CDR3: TGCGCCAGCAGTGGGGACAGTAATTCACCCCTCCACTTT. It encodes CASSGDSNSPLHF.

V gene TRBV13 combines with J gene TRBJ2-2; 13 nucleotides match TRBD2. This CDR3 comprises 16 residues. The germline gives CDR1 PRHDT, CDR2 FYEKMQ (reference sequence). With 5 bases clipped from V and 3 bases from J, the junction kept 3 bases outside the gene matches. CDR3 coding DNA: TGTGCCAGCAGCCCTGGACTAGCGGGGGACACCGGGGAGCTGTTTTTT. It specifies CASSPGLAGDTGELFF.

The chain links TRBV19 to TRBJ1-4; D is undetermined. From germline, CDR1 is LNHDA and CDR2 SQIVND (reference sequence). This CDR3 has 13 amino acids. Trimming left V 4 bases short and J 12 bases short, with 15 bases between. The CDR3 region has the DNA TGTGCCAGTAGTACCATGGCGAACAGAGAACTGTTTTTT. Its translation: CASSTMANRELFF.

The chain combines TRBV7-2 with TRBJ1-2, with 7 bases identical to TRBD1. From germline, CDR1 is SGHTA and CDR2 FQGNSA. This CDR3 is built from 16 residues. After removal of 2 bases from V and 4 bases from J, the junction contained 10 bases not matched to a gene. The CDR3 DNA follows: TGTGCCAGCAGCTTAAGGTCGACAGGGATTCGCTATGGCTACACCTTC. It codes for CASSLRSTGIRYGYTF.

The chain carries TRBV6-2 or TRBV6-3 and TRBJ1-6, with 8 positions matching TRBD1. Germline V gives CDR1 MNHEY, CDR2 SVGEGT. V shed 0 bases and J 0 bases; nucleotides not matched to a gene: 10. The CDR3 consists of 20 residues. The CDR3 DNA sequence: TGTGCCAGCAGTTACTCCTCCGGGACAGGACTAAGCTCCTATAATTCACCCCTCCACTTT. Protein: CASSYSSGTGLSSYNSPLHF.

The rearrangement joins TRBV6-6 to TRBJ2-5, with D perhaps matching TRBD1 (5 bases). The V gene lost 2 bases and the J gene lost 4 bases, with 14 bases spanning the gap. The CDR3 runs 15 residues. Germline CDR1 is MNHNY and CDR2 is SVGAGI (reference sequence). The CDR3 protein is CASSYPGNPTETQYF. Here the CDR3 DNA reads TGTGCCAGCAGTTACCCAGGGAACCCTACAGAGACCCAGTACTTC.

The chain is built from TRBV9 and TRBJ2-5; D remains ambiguous. V dropped 4 bases and J dropped 0 bases, with 10 bases sitting between them. Per germline, CDR1 SGDLS and CDR2 YYNGEE. CDR3 length: 14 amino acids. The CDR3 DNA reads TGTGCCAGCAGCAGTGGAGCTCACCAAGAGACCCAGTACTTC. This translates into CASSSGAHQETQYF.